Below, 17 T cell receptor beta chains from the same sample are listed, as sequenced in a study of healthy donors' naive CD4 and CD8 T cells. A linear amplification protocol produced the TCR libraries from roughly 550 ng of total RNA. TCRdb reprocessed the reads with MiXCR, giving one entry per CDR3 protein. The table lists some 190,000 distinct CDR3 sequences, around three quarters of them singletons. Sequencing used naive CD4+ and CD8+ T cells sorted from blood, pooled from several donors. All receptors derive from a pool of human donors in good health; the sample pools cells from several healthy donors.

This clonotype has just a few counts. This chain uses TRBV29-1 with TRBJ1-2; D ambiguous. The CDR3 runs to 12 residues. V was clipped by 7 bases and J by 9 bases, with 18 bases between them. Germline V CDR1 and CDR2: SQVTM, ANQGSEA. The CDR3 spells CSGTPAGYSYTF. The CDR3 DNA is TGCAGCGGAACCCCTGCGGGTTACAGCTACACCTTC.

This sequence joins TRBV5-1 and TRBJ2-3, with 11 positions matching TRBD2. With V trimmed by 0 bases and J by 7 bases, 10 bases remained unmatched. CDR1 is SGHRS, CDR2 YFSETQ, per germline. The CDR3 runs 17 residues. This CDR3 reads CASSLALRLAGTHTQYF. In nucleotides, the CDR3 is TGCGCCAGCAGCTTGGCCCTCAGACTAGCGGGGACGCATACGCAGTATTTT.

V and J are TRBV6-5 and TRBJ2-5, with TRBD2 as a possible D gene (5 bases). Trimming removed 2 bases at V and 5 bases at J, with 15 bases between. Looked up from germline, CDR1 is MNHEY and CDR2 is SVGAGI. The CDR3 is made up of 15 amino acids. The CDR3 region is CASSYRRGPGETQYF. The DNA of the CDR3 is TGTGCCAGCAGTTACCGTCGTGGCCCGGGGGAGACCCAGTACTTC.

The V call is TRBV29-1, the J call TRBJ2-1; D not resolved. Trimming took 5 bases from V and 0 from J, leaving 5 bases between them. CDR1 and CDR2 from the germline V gene are SQVTM and ANQGSEA. The CDR3 sequence is 12 residues long. CDR3 region: CSVKFSYNEQFF. In nucleotides, the CDR3 is TGCAGCGTTAAATTCTCCTACAATGAGCAGTTCTTC.

The V call is TRBV10-3, the J call TRBJ1-2, with TRBD1 identical over 7 bases. The CDR3 is 15 residues long. Looked up from germline, CDR1 is ENHRY and CDR2 is SYGVKD. V lost 7 bases, J lost 3 bases, and 11 bases stayed unmatched. The CDR3 loop is CAITPDGTEYYGYTF. The CDR3 DNA follows: TGTGCCATCACTCCGGATGGGACAGAATACTATGGCTACACCTTC.

The chain is built from TRBV6-5 and TRBJ2-3; D may be TRBD2 (5 bases). Per germline, CDR1 MNHEY and CDR2 SVGAGI. The CDR3 has 14 residues. V shed 5 bases and J shed 6 bases, with 15 bases lying between them. In DNA, the CDR3 is TGTGCCAGCAGTAACGGACTTTCAACGGATACGCAGTATTTT. Its translation: CASSNGLSTDTQYF.

The sample holds one count of this clonotype. The genes are TRBV6-2 or TRBV6-3 and TRBJ2-1, with 9 bases that match TRBD1. The CDR3 consists of 16 residues. V lost 5 bases and J lost 4; bases outside the gene matches: 9. CDR1 is MNHEY, CDR2 SVGEGT, per germline. CDR3 protein: CASSKQGDRVYNEQFF. The CDR3 DNA is TGTGCCAGCAGTAAACAGGGGGACAGGGTTTACAATGAGCAGTTCTTC.

The CDR3 region has the DNA TGTGCCAGCAGTTCCGGGACAGAGACCGGGGAGCTGTTTTTT. This gives the protein CASSSGTETGELFF. The chain carries TRBV6-5 and TRBJ2-2; TRBD1 agrees at 7 bases. CDR3 length: 14 amino acids. Germline values: CDR1 MNHEY, CDR2 SVGAGI. With V trimmed by 4 bases and J by 5 bases, 4 bases remained unmatched.

As DNA, the CDR3 is TGTGCCAGCAGTTACGAGGCGGGAGTAGGGTACAATGAGCAGTTCTTC. It codes for CASSYEAGVGYNEQFF. V is TRBV6-5 and J is TRBJ2-1; TRBD2 matches at 7 bases. The CDR3 covers 16 residues. Looked up from germline, CDR1 is MNHEY and CDR2 is SVGAGI. V was pared by 2 bases and J by 4 bases, with 8 bases of the junction left unmatched.

V is TRBV19 and J is TRBJ1-1; a weak D match, TRBD1 (5 bases). Per germline, CDR1 LNHDA and CDR2 SQIVND (reference sequence). V dropped 3 bases and J dropped 0 bases, with 11 bases sitting between them. There are 15 residues in the CDR3. The DNA for the CDR3 is TGTGCCAGTAGTATCGGGGGTTTAATGAACACTGAAGCTTTCTTT. This gives the protein CASSIGGLMNTEAFF.

The chain carries TRBV10-3 and TRBJ1-3; D gene unclear. Germline V gene data show CDR1 as ENHRY and CDR2 as SYGVKD. The CDR3 is 11 residues long. V lost 10 bases to trimming and J lost 4 bases, with 8 bases between them. In DNA, the CDR3 is TGTGCCACCGGTCCGGGAAACACCATATATTTT. Protein sequence: CATGPGNTIYF.

V and J are TRBV10-2 and TRBJ2-7; D assignment may be TRBD1 or TRBD2 (5 bases each). Germline-derived CDR1 and CDR2 are WSHSY and SAAADI. The CDR3 is made up of 14 amino acids. Trimming cost V 3 bases and J 0 bases, with 9 bases left between them. CDR3 region: CASSDTGLSYEQYF. The CDR3 DNA sequence: TGCGCCAGCAGTGATACGGGGCTCTCCTACGAGCAGTACTTC.

The genes are TRBV11-2 and TRBJ2-7; maybe TRBD2 (5 bases). The CDR3 has 14 amino acids. The germline V gene has CDR1 SGHAT and CDR2 FQNNGV. V lost 1 base and J lost 3, with 10 bases in between. The CDR3: CASSLAASSYEQYF. CDR3 DNA sequence: TGTGCCAGCAGCTTAGCGGCTAGCAGCTACGAGCAGTACTTC.

The genes are TRBV29-1 and TRBJ2-3, with 8 nucleotides matching TRBD1. V dropped 7 bases and J dropped 3; count of bases not matched to a gene: 6. Germline V gene lookup returns CDR1 SQVTM and CDR2 ANQGSEA. The CDR3 contains 13 residues. The CDR3 bases are TGCAGCGGAAGGACAGGGCTGACAGATACGCAGTATTTT. Translated: CSGRTGLTDTQYF.

This clonotype was seen a handful of times. The CDR3 coding sequence is TGTGCCAGCAGTGAAGCACCCGCGGCTAGCGGGTCTGTGTATATTCAGTACTTC. It encodes CASSEAPAASGSVYIQYF. V usage is TRBV6-1 and J usage is TRBJ2-4; TRBD2 aligns across 8 bases. Germline V gene data show CDR1 as MNHNS and CDR2 as SASEGT. Losses at the gene ends were 0 bases for V and 10 bases for J; bases not matched to a gene: 17. CDR3 length equals 18 residues.

This chain uses TRBV19 with TRBJ2-7; a possible D gene is TRBD2 (5 bases). The germline gives CDR1 LNHDA, CDR2 SQIVND (reference sequence). The V and J ends lost 5 bases and 4 bases respectively, with 18 bases between them. The CDR3 contains 15 residues. CDR3 region: CASSRRHDGEYEQYF. The CDR3 DNA is TGTGCCAGTAGTCGTCGACATGACGGGGAGTACGAGCAGTACTTC.

The chain couples TRBV27 to TRBJ1-1; D gene unclear. This CDR3 region has 13 residues. Trimming stripped 2 bases from V and 6 bases from J, with 10 bases between. Germline V lookup: CDR1 MNHEY, CDR2 SMNVEV (reference sequence). The CDR3 sequence: CASSLRNGAEAFF. The CDR3 DNA reads TGTGCCAGCAGTTTAAGAAACGGGGCTGAAGCTTTCTTT.